This T cell receptor beta chain was sequenced in a study of T cells expressing NK-cell markers. Germline-derived CDR1 and CDR2 are KGHDR and SFDVKD. The CDR3 loop spans 20 amino acids. TCRdb re-called the 5' RACE reads and gives one entry per CDR3 protein, without DNA. This sample carries 350,000 to 400,000 distinct CDR3 sequences, with roughly 10% going to the ten biggest clones. This chain connects TRBV24-1 to TRBJ2-2; the TRBD2 assignment by TCRdb is unverifiable without DNA. Material: blood T cells: a sorted CD56 or NKG2C T cell subset, CD4+ or CD8+ T cells, or bulk PBMC T cells (not recorded which). The TCR was taken from a woman aged 50 to 60 in good health. CDR3 protein: CATSDLMTSGGSRNTGELFF.